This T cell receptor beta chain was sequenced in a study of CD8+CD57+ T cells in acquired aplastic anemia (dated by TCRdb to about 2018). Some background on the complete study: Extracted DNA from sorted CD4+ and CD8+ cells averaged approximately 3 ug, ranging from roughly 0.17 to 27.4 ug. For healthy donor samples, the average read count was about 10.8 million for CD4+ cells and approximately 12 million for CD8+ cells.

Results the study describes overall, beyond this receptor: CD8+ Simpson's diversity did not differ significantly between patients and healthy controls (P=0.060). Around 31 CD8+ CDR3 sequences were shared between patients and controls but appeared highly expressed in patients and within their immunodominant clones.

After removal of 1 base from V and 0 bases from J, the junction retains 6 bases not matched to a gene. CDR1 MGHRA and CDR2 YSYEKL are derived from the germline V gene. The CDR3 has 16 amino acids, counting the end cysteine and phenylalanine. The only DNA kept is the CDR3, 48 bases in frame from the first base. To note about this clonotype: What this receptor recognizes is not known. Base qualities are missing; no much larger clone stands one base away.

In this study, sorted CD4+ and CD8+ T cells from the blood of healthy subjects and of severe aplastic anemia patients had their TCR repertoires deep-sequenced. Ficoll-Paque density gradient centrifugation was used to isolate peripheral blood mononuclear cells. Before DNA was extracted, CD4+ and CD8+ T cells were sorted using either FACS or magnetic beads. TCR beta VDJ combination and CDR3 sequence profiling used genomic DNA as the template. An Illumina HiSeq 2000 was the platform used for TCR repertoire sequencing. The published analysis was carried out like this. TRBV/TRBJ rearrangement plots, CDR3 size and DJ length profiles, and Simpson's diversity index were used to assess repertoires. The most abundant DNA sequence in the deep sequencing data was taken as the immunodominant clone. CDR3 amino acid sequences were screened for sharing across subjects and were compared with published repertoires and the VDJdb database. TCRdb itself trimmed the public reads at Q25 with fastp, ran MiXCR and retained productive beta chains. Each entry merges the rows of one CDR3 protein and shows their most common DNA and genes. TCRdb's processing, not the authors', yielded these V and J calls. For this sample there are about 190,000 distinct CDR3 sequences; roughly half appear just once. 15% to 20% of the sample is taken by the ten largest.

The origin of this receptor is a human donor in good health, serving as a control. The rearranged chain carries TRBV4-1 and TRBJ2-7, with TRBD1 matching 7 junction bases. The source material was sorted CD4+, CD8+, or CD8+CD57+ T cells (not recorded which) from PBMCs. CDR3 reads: CASSQAVTGSSYEQYF. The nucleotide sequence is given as TGCGCCAGCAGCCAAGCCGTGACAGGGAGCTCCTACGAGCAGTACTTC.